Listed below are T cell receptor beta chains from one sample, sequenced in a study of blood T cell repertoires in COVID-19. Data came from immunoSEQ multiplex PCR; TCRdb stores just in-frame clones and leaves some out. The table has approximately 90,000 clones, approximately 81% seen once. The sequenced sample consisted of peripheral blood. The source is a man of 80 years or more with active or convalescent COVID-19. CDR3s include the opening cysteine and the closing phenylalanine or tryptophan. D genes are given only for firm matches. Not all rows give a size; the values are once, few, many and, for expanded clones, a class.

d_call,j_call,clone_size,v_call,cdr3_aa,cdr3_nt
.,TRBJ1-2,once,TRBV12-3/TRBV12-4,CASSLIQFYGYTF,TGTGCCAGCAGTTTAATACAATTCTATGGCTACACCTTC
.,TRBJ2-5,.,TRBV3-1/TRBV3-2,CASSPDSLGETQYF,TGTGCCAGCAGCCCGGACAGTTTAGGGGAGACCCAGTACTTC
.,TRBJ2-4,.,TRBV5-6,CASSDWDTKNIQYF,TGTGCCAGCAGCGATTGGGACACCAAAAACATTCAGTACTTC
.,TRBJ2-1,.,TRBV15,CATSRGVNEQFF,TGTGCCACCAGCAGAGGAGTTAATGAGCAGTTCTTC
TRBD2,TRBJ2-3,.,TRBV27,CASKRGGTKPSDTQYF,TGTGCCAGCAAAAGGGGCGGGACTAAACCGTCGGATACGCAGTATTTT
.,TRBJ1-6,.,TRBV6-4,CASSEGAGLNNSPLHF,TGTGCCAGCAGCGAAGGTGCGGGGCTAAATAATTCACCCCTCCACTTT
.,TRBJ1-5,once,TRBV19,CASSLSGSQPQHF,TGTGCCAGTAGTCTATCGGGTTCTCAGCCCCAGCATTTT
TRBD2,TRBJ2-3,.,TRBV5-1,CASSLVASGGSRTQYF,TGCGCCAGCAGCTTGGTTGCTAGCGGGGGGTCAAGGACGCAGTATTTT
.,TRBJ1-6,.,TRBV5-1,CASSATTGNSPLHF,TGCGCCAGCAGCGCAACAACGGGGAATTCACCCCTCCACTTT
.,TRBJ1-4,.,TRBV19,CASSTSGRAELFF,TGTGCCAGTAGTACGTCCGGGAGGGCGGAACTGTTTTTT
.,TRBJ2-1,.,TRBV2,CASSEALEGYNEQFF,TGTGCCAGCAGTGAAGCATTGGAGGGTTACAATGAGCAGTTCTTC
.,TRBJ1-5,.,TRBV6-5,CASSYSPSLRPQHF,TGTGCCAGCAGTTACTCCCCTTCCCTGAGGCCCCAGCATTTT
TRBD2,TRBJ2-1,.,TRBV11-1,CATLPGGASGEQFF,TGTGCCACCCTTCCGGGGGGGGCGTCGGGTGAGCAGTTCTTC
TRBD2,TRBJ2-3,.,TRBV27,CASSLKRGGPTDTQYF,TGTGCCAGCAGTCTTAAGCGGGGGGGCCCGACAGATACGCAGTATTTT
.,TRBJ1-3,.,TRBV7-2,CASSLSQVLSGNTIYF,TGTGCCAGCAGCTTATCACAGGTCCTCTCTGGAAACACCATATATTTT
.,TRBJ1-1,.,TRBV3-1/TRBV3-2,CASSHGTPGGAFF,TGTGCCAGCAGCCATGGGACCCCGGGGGGAGCTTTCTTT
TRBD2,TRBJ2-1,.,TRBV7-2,CASSLRGLRGEEDNEQFF,TGTGCCAGCAGCTTAAGGGGCTTGCGGGGGGAAGAGGACAATGAGCAGTTCTTC
TRBD2,TRBJ2-2,.,TRBV19,CASSIPGLAADTGELFF,TGTGCCAGTAGTATCCCAGGGCTAGCGGCAGACACCGGGGAGCTGTTTTTT
.,TRBJ2-5,.,TRBV5-5,CASSFAGLIQETQYF,TGTGCCAGCAGCTTCGCGGGCCTGATCCAAGAGACCCAGTACTTC
TRBD1,TRBJ1-5,few,TRBV5-1,CASSREGALNQPQHF,TGCGCCAGCAGTCGGGAGGGGGCCTTGAATCAGCCCCAGCATTTT
TRBD1,TRBJ1-2,.,TRBV5-1,CASTGGADREGYGYTF,TGCGCCAGCACCGGGGGAGCGGACAGGGAGGGCTATGGCTACACCTTC
.,TRBJ2-1,.,TRBV27,CASSSTLHEQFF,TGTGCCAGCAGTTCGACACTGCATGAGCAGTTCTTC
.,TRBJ2-3,once,TRBV11-2,CASSLGFNTDTQYF,TGTGCCAGCAGCTTAGGTTTCAACACAGATACGCAGTATTTT
.,TRBJ2-5,.,TRBV7-9,CASSHRAWETQYF,TGTGCCAGCAGCCACAGGGCTTGGGAGACCCAGTACTTC
.,TRBJ2-7,.,TRBV9,CASSKSTALGYEQYF,TGTGCCAGCAGCAAATCGACAGCGCTGGGGTACGAGCAGTACTTC
TRBD1,TRBJ1-1,.,TRBV28,CASSPPTGKNTEAFF,TGTGCCAGCAGTCCCCCGACAGGGAAGAACACTGAAGCTTTCTTT
TRBD1,TRBJ1-1,.,TRBV10-3,CAISYRGRETEAFF,TGTGCCATCAGCTACAGGGGGCGCGAGACTGAAGCTTTCTTT
.,TRBJ2-1,.,TRBV5-1,CASRGGVNNEQFF,TGCGCCAGCAGAGGGGGGGTAAACAATGAGCAGTTCTTC
TRBD1,TRBJ1-4,.,TRBV3-1/TRBV3-2,CASSHSLTGGAYEKLFF,TGTGCCAGCAGCCACAGCCTAACAGGGGGCGCATATGAAAAACTGTTTTTT
.,TRBJ1-6,.,TRBV7-6,CASSPSLGGGSPLHF,TGTGCCAGCAGCCCCTCCCTCGGCGGGGGTTCACCCCTCCACTTT
.,TRBJ2-1,.,TRBV4-1,CASSQDRVGSYNEQFF,TGCGCCAGCAGCCAAGATCGTGTAGGGAGCTACAATGAGCAGTTCTTC
.,TRBJ2-4,.,TRBV19,CADGRGRLAKNIQYF,TGTGCCGATGGGCGGGGCAGGCTAGCCAAAAACATTCAGTACTTC
.,TRBJ1-5,.,TRBV27,CASRAGRGGNQPQHF,TGTGCCAGCAGAGCAGGGCGGGGGGGCAATCAGCCCCAGCATTTT
.,TRBJ2-1,.,TRBV4-2,CASNRPPAESSYNEQFF,TGTGCCAGCAACCGACCCCCCGCGGAAAGCTCCTACAATGAGCAGTTCTTC
TRBD1,TRBJ1-2,few,TRBV6-5,CASSRRGQGAYGYTF,TGTGCCAGCAGTCGCCGGGGACAGGGGGCCTATGGCTACACCTTC
.,TRBJ1-6,.,TRBV3-1/TRBV3-2,CASSPELGGSYNSPLHF,TGTGCCAGCAGCCCCGAATTGGGGGGCTCCTATAATTCACCCCTCCACTTT
.,TRBJ2-7,.,TRBV9,CASSVGAGPLYEQYF,TGTGCCAGCAGCGTAGGGGCAGGGCCCTTGTACGAGCAGTACTTC
.,TRBJ1-3,.,TRBV11-3,CASSLGAGSGNTIYF,TGTGCCAGCAGCTTAGGAGCCGGCTCTGGAAACACCATATATTTT
TRBD1,TRBJ1-1,.,TRBV29-1,CSVGPGQLNTEAFF,TGCAGCGTTGGCCCGGGACAGTTGAACACTGAAGCTTTCTTT
TRBD1,TRBJ1-2,once,TRBV2,CASTTGGGGYTF,TGTGCCAGCACCACAGGGGGCGGCGGCTACACCTTC
TRBD2,TRBJ2-5,.,TRBV24-1,CATSDRRTRREETQYF,TGTGCCACCAGTGATCGTCGGACTAGGAGGGAAGAGACCCAGTACTTC
.,TRBJ2-2,.,TRBV7-3,CASSFGRAELFF,TGTGCCAGCAGCTTCGGCAGGGCAGAGCTGTTTTTT
TRBD1,TRBJ1-6,once,TRBV3-1/TRBV3-2,CASSQETGTTYNSPLHF,TGTGCCAGCAGCCAAGAGACAGGGACCACCTATAATTCACCCCTCCACTTT
TRBD2,TRBJ2-3,.,TRBV7-9,CASSRSGGGASTDTQYF,TGTGCCAGCAGCCGTTCGGGAGGAGGGGCTAGCACAGATACGCAGTATTTT
.,TRBJ2-5,.,TRBV29-1,CSVEEGEAQYF,TGCAGCGTTGAAGAGGGAGAGGCCCAGTACTTC
TRBD1,TRBJ1-2,.,TRBV10-3,CAISGTGGAFGYGYTF,TGTGCCATCAGTGGGACAGGGGGCGCCTTTGGCTATGGCTACACCTTC